The present T cell receptor (beta chain) was sequenced within a study of shared clonotypes between healthy human individuals. Findings and caveats of the study: Rarefaction analysis demonstrated incomplete sorted-subset sequencing notwithstanding large depth.

Comments on this clone: The target antigen is unknown.

The CDR3 is made up of 16 amino acids. Trimming at V came to 7 bases and at J to 5 bases, leaving 16 bases not matched to a gene. From germline, CDR1 is SQVTM and CDR2 ANQGSEA. TCRdb's copy holds only in-frame clones and misses some; the assay was immunoSEQ multiplex PCR. Here the sample spans roughly 1,100,000 clones, roughly 80% being singletons. Sequencing was performed on memory CD4+ T cells sorted from blood. The subset was: CD45RA-negative fraction. The chain recombines TRBV29-1 with TRBJ2-1; TRBD2 agrees at 8 bases. This TCR came from a man between 18 and 29 years old in good health. As DNA, the CDR3 is TGCAGCGCCAACACGGGGGGGACATCCGGGCACAATGAGCAGTTCTTC. Its protein is CSANTGGTSGHNEQFF.